This T cell receptor beta chain was sequenced during a study of cytomegalovirus exposure and HLA in healthy donors. General study points: An analysis done earlier found most TCR beta V segments productive about 87% or about 30% of the time. There was a cluster of highly shared sequence variants that was likely a sequencing artifact. Across HLA loci, a later analysis found differing TCR association rates, with DRB1 most and HLA-C fewest.

As to this clone: Its antigen is unknown.

The PCR made use of 60 Vbeta and 13 Jbeta primers. Sequencing was performed with immunoSEQ multiplex PCR; in TCRdb, only in-frame clones are kept and a portion is missing. This sample carries some 110,000 clones, with roughly 6.6% going to the ten biggest clones. CDR3 length: 16 residues. Germline V CDR1 and CDR2: SGHRS, YFSETQ. The V segment lost 4 bases and the J segment 5 bases; nucleotides outside the gene matches: 14. The V call is TRBV5-1, the J call TRBJ2-7, with 8 positions matching TRBD2. This receptor was identified in a man aged 35 to 55 in good health and CMV-seropositive. The sequencing sample was made of PBMCs. The CDR3 is CASSKDPGLVEDEQYF. In DNA, the CDR3 is TGCGCCAGCAGCAAGGATCCGGGACTAGTAGAGGACGAGCAGTACTTC.